Detailed here is one T cell receptor (beta chain). The sample is drawn from a study of blood T cell repertoires in COVID-19. Study background: COVID-19 samples collected from the United States, Italy and Spain covered acute and convalescent phases.

Produced via immunoSEQ multiplex PCR; TCRdb's table is partial and in-frame only. The sample has about 170,000 clones; approximately 91% are singletons. Germline CDR1 reads SGDLS; CDR2 reads YYNGEE. Trimming pared 2 bases from V and 7 bases from J, leaving 10 bases between. This CDR3 is 14 amino acids long. This chain connects TRBV9 to TRBJ1-6; the D gene is possibly TRBD1 (5 bases). This TCR derives from a man aged 18 to 30 with COVID-19, enrolled during active disease. Specimen: peripheral blood. CDR3 sequence: CASSVGGGNSPLHF. CDR3 bases: TGTGCCAGCAGCGTCGGGGGTGGGAATTCACCCCTCCACTTT.